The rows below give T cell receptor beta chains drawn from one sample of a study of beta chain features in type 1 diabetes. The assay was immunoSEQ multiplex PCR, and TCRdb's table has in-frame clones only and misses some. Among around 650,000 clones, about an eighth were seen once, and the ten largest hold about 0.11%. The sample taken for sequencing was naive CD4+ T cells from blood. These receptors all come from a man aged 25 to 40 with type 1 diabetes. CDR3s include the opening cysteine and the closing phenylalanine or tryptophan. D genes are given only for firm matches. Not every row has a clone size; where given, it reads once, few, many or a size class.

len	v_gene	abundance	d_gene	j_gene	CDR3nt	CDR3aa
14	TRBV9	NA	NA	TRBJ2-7	TGTGCCAGCAGCGTCTTGGACGTTCCCTACGAGCAGTACTTC	CASSVLDVPYEQYF
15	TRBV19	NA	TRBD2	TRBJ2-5	TGTGCCAGTAGTATGACTAGCGGGGGGACCCAGACCCAGTACTTC	CASSMTSGGTQTQYF
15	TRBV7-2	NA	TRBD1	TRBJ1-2	TGTGCCAGCAGCTTATCCCGGGACAGTTTTTATGGCTACACCTTC	CASSLSRDSFYGYTF
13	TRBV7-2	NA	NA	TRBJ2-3	TGTGCCAGCAGCCCCGTGGGGACAGATACGCAGTATTTT	CASSPVGTDTQYF
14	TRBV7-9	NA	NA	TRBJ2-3	TGTGCCAGCAGCCCCTCGATGGGGACAGATACGCAGTATTTT	CASSPSMGTDTQYF
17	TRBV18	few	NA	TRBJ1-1	TGTGCCAGCTCACCTAACCGGGACTCCTTTTGGAGCACTGAAGCTTTCTTT	CASSPNRDSFWSTEAFF
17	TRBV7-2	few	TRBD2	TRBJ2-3	TGTGCCAGCAGCCCACACTCGGCGGGACTAAGCACAGATACGCAGTATTTT	CASSPHSAGLSTDTQYF
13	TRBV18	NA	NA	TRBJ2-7	TGTGCCAGCTCACCCCGGTCGGGCTACGAGCAGTACTTC	CASSPRSGYEQYF
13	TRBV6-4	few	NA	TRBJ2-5	TGTGCCAGCAGTGAACAGGGAGGAGAGACCCAGTACTTC	CASSEQGGETQYF
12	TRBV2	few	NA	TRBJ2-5	TGTGCCAGCAGTGAAATCGAAGAGACCCAGTACTTC	CASSEIEETQYF
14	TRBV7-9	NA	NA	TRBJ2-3	TGTGCCAGCAGCTTGGGACACATCACAGATACGCAGTATTTT	CASSLGHITDTQYF
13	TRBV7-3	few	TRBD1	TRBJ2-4	TGTGCCAGCAGCCCCCGGGACAGCAACATTCAGTACTTC	CASSPRDSNIQYF
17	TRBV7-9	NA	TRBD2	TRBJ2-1	TGTGCCAGCAGCCCCGCATGGGGAGGGTCCGCCTACAATGAGCAGTTCTTC	CASSPAWGGSAYNEQFF
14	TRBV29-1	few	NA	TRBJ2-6	TGCAGCGTTCAAACAGGGAGCGGGGCCAACGTCCTGACTTTC	CSVQTGSGANVLTF
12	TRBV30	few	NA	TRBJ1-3	TGTGCCTGGAGTACCGGGGGTAACACCATATATTTT	CAWSTGGNTIYF
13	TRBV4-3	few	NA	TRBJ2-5	TGCGCCAGCAGCCAAGCACCGGGAGAGACCCAGTACTTC	CASSQAPGETQYF
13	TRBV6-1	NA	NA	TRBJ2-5	TGTGCCAGCAGTCAGGGGCGAGAAGAGACCCAGTACTTC	CASSQGREETQYF
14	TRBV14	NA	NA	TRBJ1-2	TGTGCCAGCAGCCGAGGACGTATTCCCGATGGCTACACCTTC	CASSRGRIPDGYTF
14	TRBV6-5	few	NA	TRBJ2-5	TGTGCCAGCAGTCCCTCGTTCTTGCAAGAGACCCAGTACTTC	CASSPSFLQETQYF
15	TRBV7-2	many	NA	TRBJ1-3	TGTGCCAGCAGCCTACAGGGTAACTCTGGAAACACCATATATTTT	CASSLQGNSGNTIYF
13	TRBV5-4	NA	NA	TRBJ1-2	TGTGCCAGCAGCCCAGAAGCTAACTATGGCTACACCTTC	CASSPEANYGYTF
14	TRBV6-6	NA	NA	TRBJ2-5	TGTGCCAGCACTCGGGGGGCATCCCGGGAGACCCAGTACTTC	CASTRGASRETQYF
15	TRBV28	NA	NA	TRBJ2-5	TGTGCCAGCAGTTCCCCGGTCGTAACGCAAGAGACCCAGTACTTC	CASSSPVVTQETQYF
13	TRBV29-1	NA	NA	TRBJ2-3	TGCAGCGTTGCGAGTCATAGCACAGATACGCAGTATTTT	CSVASHSTDTQYF
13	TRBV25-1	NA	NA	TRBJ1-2	TGTGCCAGCAGTGAATTTGGGGGTAATGGCTACACCTTC	CASSEFGGNGYTF
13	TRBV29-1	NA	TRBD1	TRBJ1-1	TGCAGCGGGGAGGGGGCCCTGAACACTGAAGCTTTCTTT	CSGEGALNTEAFF
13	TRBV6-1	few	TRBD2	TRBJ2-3	TGTGTCAGCCAAGCGGGGGAAGTAGATACGCAGTATTTT	CVSQAGEVDTQYF
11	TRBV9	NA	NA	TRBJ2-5	TGTGCCAGCAGCGTAGAAGAGACCCAGTACTTC	CASSVEETQYF
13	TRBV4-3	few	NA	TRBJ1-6	TGCGCCAGCAGCCAAGAGGCCTATTCACCCCTCCACTTT	CASSQEAYSPLHF
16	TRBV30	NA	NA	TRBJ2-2	TGTGCCTGGAGAGTAGGGGCCAATCTCTTTGCCGGGGAGCTGTTTTTT	CAWRVGANLFAGELFF
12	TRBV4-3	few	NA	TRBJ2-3	TGCGCCAGCAGCCAAGAAGGAGATACGCAGTATTTT	CASSQEGDTQYF
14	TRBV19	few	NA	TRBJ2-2	TGTGCCAGTACTCGACAGGAGAACACCGGGGAGCTGTTTTTT	CASTRQENTGELFF
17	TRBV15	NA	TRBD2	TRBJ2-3	TGTGCCACCAGCACCGAGGCTATAGCGGGGGTAACAGATACGCAGTATTTT	CATSTEAIAGVTDTQYF
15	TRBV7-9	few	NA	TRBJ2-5	TGTGCCAGCAGTTCTCCCCCGGGTACCCAAGAGACCCAGTACTTC	CASSSPPGTQETQYF
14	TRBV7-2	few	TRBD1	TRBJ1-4	TGTGCCAGCAGCTACGACAGGGGACGTGAAAAACTGTTTTTT	CASSYDRGREKLFF
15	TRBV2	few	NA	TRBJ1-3	TGTGCCAGCAGTGAAGCCGTCTTCTCTGGAAACACCATATATTTT	CASSEAVFSGNTIYF
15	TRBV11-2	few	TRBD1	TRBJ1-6	TGTGCCAGCAGCCCTCGGACAGGGGAAAATTCACCCCTCCACTTT	CASSPRTGENSPLHF
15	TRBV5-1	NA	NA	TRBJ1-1	TGCGCCAGCAGCCCGGATGGGTCGGAGAACACTGAAGCTTTCTTT	CASSPDGSENTEAFF
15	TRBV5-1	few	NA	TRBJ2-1	TGCGCCAGCAGCTTGGGCGTGACCTCCTACAATGAGCAGTTCTTC	CASSLGVTSYNEQFF
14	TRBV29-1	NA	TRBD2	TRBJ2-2	TGCAGCGGGTCAGGGACTACTAACACCGGGGAGCTGTTTTTT	CSGSGTTNTGELFF
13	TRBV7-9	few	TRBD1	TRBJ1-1	TGTGCCAGCAGCTTAACAGGGGACACTGAAGCTTTCTTT	CASSLTGDTEAFF
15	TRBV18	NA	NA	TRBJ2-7	TGTGCCAGCTCACCAGGCAGGACAGACGTCTACGAGCAGTACTTC	CASSPGRTDVYEQYF
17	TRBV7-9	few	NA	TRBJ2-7	TGTGCCAGCAGCTTAGTGAGGAATTCGGCCGTTACCTACGAGCAGTACTTC	CASSLVRNSAVTYEQYF
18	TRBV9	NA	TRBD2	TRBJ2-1	TGTGCCAGCAGCGTAGGAGCTTCCGGGACTAGCGCGCCCAATGAGCAGTTCTTC	CASSVGASGTSAPNEQFF
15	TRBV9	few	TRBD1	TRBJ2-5	TGTGCCAGCAGCGTAGAGGGACAGGTCCAAGAGACCCAGTACTTC	CASSVEGQVQETQYF
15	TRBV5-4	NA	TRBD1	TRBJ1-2	TGTGCCAGCAGCACCGGGACAGGGGTGAACTATGGCTACACCTTC	CASSTGTGVNYGYTF
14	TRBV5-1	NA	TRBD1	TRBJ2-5	TGCGCCAGCAGAATGACAGGGGGTCAAAAGACCCAGTACTTC	CASRMTGGQKTQYF
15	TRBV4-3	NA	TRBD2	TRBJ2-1	TGCGCCAGCAGCCGAAGCGGGGGGGCGGGTAATGAGCAGTTCTTC	CASSRSGGAGNEQFF
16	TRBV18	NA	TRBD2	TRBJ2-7	TGTGCCAGCTCGTATAGCGGGGGGGCCCTCGCCTACGAGCAGTACTTC	CASSYSGGALAYEQYF
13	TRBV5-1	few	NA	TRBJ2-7	TGCGCCAGCAGCGACACAGGGTCCTACGAGCAGTACTTC	CASSDTGSYEQYF
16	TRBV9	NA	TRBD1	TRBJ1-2	TGTGCCAGCAGCGTAGGCTTAGGACAGGGAATGGATGGCTACACCTTC	CASSVGLGQGMDGYTF
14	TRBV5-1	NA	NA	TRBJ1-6	TGCGCCAGCAGCTTGGAACAGAGGGATTCACCCCTCCACTTT	CASSLEQRDSPLHF
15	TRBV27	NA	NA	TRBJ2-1	TGTGCCAGCAGTTTACGCGGGGGCCGGTACAATGAGCAGTTCTTC	CASSLRGGRYNEQFF
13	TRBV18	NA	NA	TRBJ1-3	TGTGCCAGCTCACCCCGCTCTGGAAACACCATATATTTT	CASSPRSGNTIYF
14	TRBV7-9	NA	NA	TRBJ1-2	TGTGCCAGCAGCCCCGGGGGATCTCGGTATGGCTACACCTTC	CASSPGGSRYGYTF
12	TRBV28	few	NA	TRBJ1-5	TGTGCCAGCAGTTTATGGAGACAGCCCCAGCATTTT	CASSLWRQPQHF
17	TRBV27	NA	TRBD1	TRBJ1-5	TGTGCCAGCAGTTTGTTTAAAGGGACAGGGCTTCAACAGCCCCAGCATTTT	CASSLFKGTGLQQPQHF
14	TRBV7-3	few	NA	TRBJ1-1	TGTGCCAGCAGCTTAGGCAGGGCGAACACTGAAGCTTTCTTT	CASSLGRANTEAFF
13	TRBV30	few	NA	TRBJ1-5	TGTGCCTGGAGTCAGGAGGACAATCAGCCCCAGCATTTT	CAWSQEDNQPQHF